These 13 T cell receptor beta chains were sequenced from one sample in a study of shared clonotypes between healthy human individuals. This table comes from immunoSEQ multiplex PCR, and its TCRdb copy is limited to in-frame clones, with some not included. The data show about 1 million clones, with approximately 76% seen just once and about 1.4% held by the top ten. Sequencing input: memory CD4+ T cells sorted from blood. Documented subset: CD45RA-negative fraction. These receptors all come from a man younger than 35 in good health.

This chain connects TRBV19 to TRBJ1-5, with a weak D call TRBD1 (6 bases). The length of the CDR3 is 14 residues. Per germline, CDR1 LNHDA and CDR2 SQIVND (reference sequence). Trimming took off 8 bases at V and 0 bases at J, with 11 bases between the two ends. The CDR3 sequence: CASEQGYSNQPQHF. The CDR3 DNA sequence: TGTGCCAGTGAACAGGGCTATAGCAATCAGCCCCAGCATTTT.

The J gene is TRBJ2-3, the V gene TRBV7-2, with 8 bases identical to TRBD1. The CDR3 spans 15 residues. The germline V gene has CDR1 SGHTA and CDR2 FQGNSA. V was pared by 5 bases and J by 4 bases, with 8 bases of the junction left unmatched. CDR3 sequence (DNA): TGTGCCAGCAGCGCCGGGCAGGGGGCCTCAGATACGCAGTATTTT. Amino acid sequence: CASSAGQGASDTQYF. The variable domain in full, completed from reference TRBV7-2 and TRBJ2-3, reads GAGVSQSPSNKVTEKGKDVELRCDPISGHTALYWYRQSLGQGLEFLIYFQGNSAPDKSGLPSDRFSAERTGGSVSTLTIQRTQQEDSAVYLCASSAGQGASDTQYFGPGTRLTVL.

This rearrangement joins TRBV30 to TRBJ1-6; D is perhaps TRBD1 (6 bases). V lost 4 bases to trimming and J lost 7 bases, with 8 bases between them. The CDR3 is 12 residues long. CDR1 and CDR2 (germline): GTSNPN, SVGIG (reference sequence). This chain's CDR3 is CAWTQGNSPLHF. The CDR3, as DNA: TGTGCCTGGACCCAGGGGAATTCACCCCTCCACTTT.

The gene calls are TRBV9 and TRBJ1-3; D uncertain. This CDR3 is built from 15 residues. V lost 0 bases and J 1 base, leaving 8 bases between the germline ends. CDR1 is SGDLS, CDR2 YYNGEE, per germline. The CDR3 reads CASSVADGSGNTIYF. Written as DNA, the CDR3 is TGTGCCAGCAGCGTAGCTGACGGATCTGGAAACACCATATATTTT.

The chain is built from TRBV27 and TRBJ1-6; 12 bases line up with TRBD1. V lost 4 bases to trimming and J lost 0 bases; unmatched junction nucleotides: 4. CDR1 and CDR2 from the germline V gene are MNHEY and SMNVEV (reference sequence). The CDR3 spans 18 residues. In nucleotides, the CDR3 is TGTGCCAGCAGTTCGGGACAGGGGGCCGCCTCCTATAATTCACCCCTCCACTTT. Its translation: CASSSGQGAASYNSPLHF.

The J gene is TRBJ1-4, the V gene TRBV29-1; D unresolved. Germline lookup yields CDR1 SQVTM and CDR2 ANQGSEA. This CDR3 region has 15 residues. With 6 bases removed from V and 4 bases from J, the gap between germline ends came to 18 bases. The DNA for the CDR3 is TGCAGCGTCGCCCGGGCCCGCGCGGTTAATGAAAAACTGTTTTTT. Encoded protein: CSVARARAVNEKLFF.

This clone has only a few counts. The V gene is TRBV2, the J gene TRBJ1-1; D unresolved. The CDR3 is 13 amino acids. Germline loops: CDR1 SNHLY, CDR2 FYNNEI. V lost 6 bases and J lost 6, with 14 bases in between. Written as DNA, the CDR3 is TGTGCCAGCAGCGGGTCTATTGCTTCTGAAGCTTTCTTT. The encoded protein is CASSGSIASEAFF. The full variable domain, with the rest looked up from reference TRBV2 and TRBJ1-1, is EPEVTQTPSHQVTQMGQEVILRCVPISNHLYFYWYRQILGQKVEFLVSFYNNEISEKSEIFDDQFSVERPDGSNFTLKIRSTKLEDSAMYFCASSGSIASEAFFGQGTRLTVV.

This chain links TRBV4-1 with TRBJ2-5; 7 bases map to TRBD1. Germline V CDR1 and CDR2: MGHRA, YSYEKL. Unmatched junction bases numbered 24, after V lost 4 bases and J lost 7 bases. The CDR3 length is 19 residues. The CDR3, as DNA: TGCGCCAGCAGCCCCCCGCAGGGACAGTCCCCTCCCGGTCGCGGGACCCAGTACTTC. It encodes CASSPPQGQSPPGRGTQYF.

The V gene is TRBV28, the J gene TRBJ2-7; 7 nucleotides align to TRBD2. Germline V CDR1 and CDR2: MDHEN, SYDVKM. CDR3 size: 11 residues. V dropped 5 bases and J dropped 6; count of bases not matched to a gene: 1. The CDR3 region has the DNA TGTGCCAGCAGTCCGGGGGGCGAGCAGTACTTC. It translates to CASSPGGEQYF.

The CDR3 loop reads CASSQGLAGERRGTDTQYF. CDR3 in DNA: TGCGCCAGCAGCCAGGGACTAGCGGGAGAGAGGAGGGGCACAGATACGCAGTATTTT. The chain links TRBV4-1 to TRBJ2-3; TRBD2 aligns across 14 bases. The length of the CDR3 is 19 residues. The trim removed 3 bases at V and 1 base at J, leaving 9 bases unmatched. Per the germline V gene, CDR1 is MGHRA and CDR2 is YSYEKL.

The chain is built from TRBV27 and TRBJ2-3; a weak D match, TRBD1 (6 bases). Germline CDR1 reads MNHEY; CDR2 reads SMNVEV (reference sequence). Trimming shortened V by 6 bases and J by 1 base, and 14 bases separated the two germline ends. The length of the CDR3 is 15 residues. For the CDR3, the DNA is TGTGCCAGCAGCTCTACAGGGTTGCGCACAGATACGCAGTATTTT. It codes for CASSSTGLRTDTQYF.

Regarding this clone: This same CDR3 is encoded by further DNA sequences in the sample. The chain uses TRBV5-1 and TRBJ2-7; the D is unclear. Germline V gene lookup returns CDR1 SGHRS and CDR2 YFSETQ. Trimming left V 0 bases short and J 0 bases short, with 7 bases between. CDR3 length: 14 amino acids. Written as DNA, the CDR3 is TGCGCCAGCAGCTTGGGCAGCAACTCCTACGAGCAGTACTTC. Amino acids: CASSLGSNSYEQYF.

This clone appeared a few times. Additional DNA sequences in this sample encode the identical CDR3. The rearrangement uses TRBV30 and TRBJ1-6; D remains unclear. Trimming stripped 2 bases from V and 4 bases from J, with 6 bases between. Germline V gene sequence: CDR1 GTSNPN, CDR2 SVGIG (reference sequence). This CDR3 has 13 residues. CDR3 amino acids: CAWSPNYNSPLHF. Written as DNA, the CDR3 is TGTGCCTGGAGTCCAAATTATAATTCACCCCTCCACTTT.